Sequencing of this TCR beta chain was carried out in a study of cytomegalovirus exposure and HLA in healthy donors. Germline values: CDR1 SNHLY, CDR2 FYNNEI. With V trimmed by 0 bases and J by 4 bases, 5 bases remained unmatched. The CDR3 has 16 amino acids. With 60 Vbeta and 13 Jbeta primers, the PCR was carried out. TCRdb's table, derived via immunoSEQ multiplex PCR, lists solely in-frame clones and lacks some. The sample has fewer than 120,000 clones; around 84% are singletons. The sequence was obtained from a woman in her twenties or thirties in good health and CMV-seronegative. The specimen sequenced was PBMCs. The chain combines TRBV2 with TRBJ1-5; TRBD1 aligns across 8 bases. The CDR3 region is CASSEADRDLNQPQHF. In DNA, the CDR3 is TGTGCCAGCAGTGAAGCGGACAGGGATTTGAATCAGCCCCAGCATTTT.